The sequence of this TCR beta chain was determined in a study of T cells after yellow fever vaccination. Whole-study findings and limits: A large majority of primary-vaccination clones showed up again after the booster (approximately 95% CD4, roughly 91% CD8).

About this clonotype: Its antigen is not known.

TCR cDNA, made by 5'RACE template switching, carried an added universal primer site and UMIs. TCRdb reanalysed the 5' RACE reads using MiXCR and keeps one entry per CDR3 protein. The data show under 400,000 distinct CDR3 sequences, around 10% seen once. This specimen was PBMCs, taken on the day of the first yellow fever vaccination. The receptor comes from a man between 18 and 29 years old who received the YFV17D yellow fever vaccine.

The CDR3 DNA sequence: TGTGCCAGCAGCGCGACAGGGGGCCAAGAGACCCAGTACTTC. It translates to CASSATGGQETQYF. This chain links TRBV7-9 with TRBJ2-5, with 9 bases that match TRBD1. The CDR3 sequence is 14 residues long. With 5 bases clipped from V and 1 base from J, the junction kept 2 bases outside the gene matches. Germline values: CDR1 SEHNR, CDR2 FQNEAQ (reference sequence).